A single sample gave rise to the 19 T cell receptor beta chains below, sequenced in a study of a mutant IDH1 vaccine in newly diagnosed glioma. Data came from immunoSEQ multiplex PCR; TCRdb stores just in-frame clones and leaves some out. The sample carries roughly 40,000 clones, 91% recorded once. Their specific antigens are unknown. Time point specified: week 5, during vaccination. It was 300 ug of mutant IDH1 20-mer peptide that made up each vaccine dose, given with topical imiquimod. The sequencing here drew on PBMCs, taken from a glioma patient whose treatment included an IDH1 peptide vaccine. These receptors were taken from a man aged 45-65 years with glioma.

CDR3 nucleotide sequence: TGTGCCAGCAGCTTAGGAGGGACTAGACAAGAGACCCAGTACTTC. Translated: CASSLGGTRQETQYF. J is TRBJ2-5 and V is TRBV7-6; 8 nucleotides agree with TRBD2. The CDR3 extends over 15 amino acids. CDR1 and CDR2 from the germline V gene are SGHVS and FNYEAQ. V shed 1 base, J shed 2 bases, and the junction held 3 bases outside the gene matches.

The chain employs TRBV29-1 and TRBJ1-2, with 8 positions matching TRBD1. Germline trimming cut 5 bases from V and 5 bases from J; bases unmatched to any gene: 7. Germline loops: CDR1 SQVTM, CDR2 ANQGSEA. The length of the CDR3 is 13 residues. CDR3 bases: TGCAGCGTTAGGGACAGGAGCCCGTATGGCTACACCTTC. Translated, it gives CSVRDRSPYGYTF. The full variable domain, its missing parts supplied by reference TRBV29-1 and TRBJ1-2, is SAVISQKPSRDICQRGTSLTIQCQVDSQVTMMFWYRQQPGQSLTLIATANQGSEATYESGFVIDKFPISRPNLTFSTLTVSNMSPEDSSIYLCSVRDRSPYGYTFGSGTRLTVV.

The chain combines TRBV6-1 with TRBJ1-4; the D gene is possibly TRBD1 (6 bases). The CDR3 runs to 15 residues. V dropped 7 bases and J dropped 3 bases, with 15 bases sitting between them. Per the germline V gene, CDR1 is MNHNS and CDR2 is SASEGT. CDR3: CASTGFRGANEKLFF. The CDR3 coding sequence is TGTGCCAGCACAGGATTCAGGGGAGCTAATGAAAAACTGTTTTTT.

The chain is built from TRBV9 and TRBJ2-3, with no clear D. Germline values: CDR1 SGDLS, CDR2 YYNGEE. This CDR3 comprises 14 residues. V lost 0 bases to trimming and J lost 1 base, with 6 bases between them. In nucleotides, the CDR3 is TGTGCCAGCAGCGTAGGACCAGGCACAGATACGCAGTATTTT. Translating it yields CASSVGPGTDTQYF. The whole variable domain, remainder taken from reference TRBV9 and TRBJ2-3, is DSGVTQTPKHLITATGQRVTLRCSPRSGDLSVYWYQQSLDQGLQFLIQYYNGEERAKGNILERFSAQQFPDLHSELNLSSLELGDSALYFCASSVGPGTDTQYFGPGTRLTVL.

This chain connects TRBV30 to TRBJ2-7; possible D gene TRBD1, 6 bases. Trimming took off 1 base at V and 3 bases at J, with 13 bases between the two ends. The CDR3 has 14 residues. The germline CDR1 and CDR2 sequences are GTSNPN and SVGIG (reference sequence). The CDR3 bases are TGTGCCTGGAGTGGACCGAACAGGGACTACGAGCAGTACTTC. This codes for CAWSGPNRDYEQYF.

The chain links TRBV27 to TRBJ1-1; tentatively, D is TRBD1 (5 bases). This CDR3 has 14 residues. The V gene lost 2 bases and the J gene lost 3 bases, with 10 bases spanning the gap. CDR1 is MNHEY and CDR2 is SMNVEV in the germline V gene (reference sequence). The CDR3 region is CASSLVSRDTEAFF. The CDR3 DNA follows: TGTGCCAGCAGTTTAGTGTCCAGGGACACTGAAGCTTTCTTT.

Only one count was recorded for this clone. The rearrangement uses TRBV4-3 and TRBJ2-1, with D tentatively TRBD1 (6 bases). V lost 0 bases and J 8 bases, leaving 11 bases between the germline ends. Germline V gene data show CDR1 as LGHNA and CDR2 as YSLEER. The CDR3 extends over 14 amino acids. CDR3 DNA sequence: TGCGCCAGCAGCCAAGATAGTCAGGGGTATGAGCAGTTCTTC. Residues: CASSQDSQGYEQFF.

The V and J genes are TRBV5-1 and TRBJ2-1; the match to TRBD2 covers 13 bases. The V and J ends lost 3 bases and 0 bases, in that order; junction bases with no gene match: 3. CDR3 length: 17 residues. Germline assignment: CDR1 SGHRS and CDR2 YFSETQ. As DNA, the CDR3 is TGCGCCAGCAGCTCACTAGCGGGGGGGAGCTCCTACAATGAGCAGTTCTTC. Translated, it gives CASSSLAGGSSYNEQFF.

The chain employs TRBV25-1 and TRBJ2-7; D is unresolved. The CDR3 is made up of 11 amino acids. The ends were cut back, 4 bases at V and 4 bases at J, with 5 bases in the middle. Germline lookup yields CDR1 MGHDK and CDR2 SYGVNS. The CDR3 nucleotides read TGTGCCAGCAGTGGTCGGTACGAGCAGTACTTC. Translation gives CASSGRYEQYF.

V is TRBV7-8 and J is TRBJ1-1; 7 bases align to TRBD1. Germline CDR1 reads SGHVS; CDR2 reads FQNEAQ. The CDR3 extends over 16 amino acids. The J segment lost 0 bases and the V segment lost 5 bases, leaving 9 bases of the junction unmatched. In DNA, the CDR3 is TGTGCCAGCAGCCGAAACAGGGGACGATTGAACACTGAAGCTTTCTTT. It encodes CASSRNRGRLNTEAFF.

In nucleotides, the CDR3 is TGTGCCCTGGGAGCGGGGGAATACGAGCAGTACTTC. This codes for CALGAGEYEQYF. The chain combines TRBV10-3 with TRBJ2-7; 8 nucleotides agree with TRBD2. CDR1 ENHRY and CDR2 SYGVKD come from the germline V gene. This CDR3 has 12 amino acids. V shed 11 bases and J 4 bases; nucleotides not matched to a gene: 7.

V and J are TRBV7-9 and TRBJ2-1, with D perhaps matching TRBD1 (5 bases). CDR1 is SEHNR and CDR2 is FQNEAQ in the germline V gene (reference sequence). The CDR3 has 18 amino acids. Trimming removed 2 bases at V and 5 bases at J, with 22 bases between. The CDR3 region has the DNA TGTGCCAGCAGCTTAAGTGGCGCGCTTAAGCTAGGGGACAATGAGCAGTTCTTC. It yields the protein CASSLSGALKLGDNEQFF.

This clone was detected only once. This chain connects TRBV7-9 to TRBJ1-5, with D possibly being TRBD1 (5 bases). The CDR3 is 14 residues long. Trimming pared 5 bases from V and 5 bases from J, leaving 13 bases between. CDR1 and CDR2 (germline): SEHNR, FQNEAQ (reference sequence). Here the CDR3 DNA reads TGTGCCAGCAGCCCGGGGGGAATGGATCAGCCCCAGCATTTT. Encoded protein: CASSPGGMDQPQHF.

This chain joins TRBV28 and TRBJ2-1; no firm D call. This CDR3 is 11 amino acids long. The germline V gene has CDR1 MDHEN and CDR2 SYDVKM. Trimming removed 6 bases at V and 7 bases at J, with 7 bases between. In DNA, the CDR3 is TGTGCCAGCAGGCTGAAAAATGAGCAGTTCTTC. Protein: CASRLKNEQFF.

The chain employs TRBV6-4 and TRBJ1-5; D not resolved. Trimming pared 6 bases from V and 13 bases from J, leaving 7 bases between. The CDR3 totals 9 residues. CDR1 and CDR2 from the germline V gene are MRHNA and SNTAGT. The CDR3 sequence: CASRRFQHF. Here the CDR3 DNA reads TGTGCCAGCAGGCGTTTTCAGCATTTT.

DNA of the CDR3: TGTGCCAGCAGCTTGAACAATGAGCAGTTCTTC. It codes for CASSLNNEQFF. The chain uses TRBV5-4 and TRBJ2-1; D not resolved. V lost 1 base and J lost 5, with 1 base in between. The CDR3 loop spans 11 amino acids. Germline V lookup: CDR1 SGHNT, CDR2 YYREEE (reference sequence).

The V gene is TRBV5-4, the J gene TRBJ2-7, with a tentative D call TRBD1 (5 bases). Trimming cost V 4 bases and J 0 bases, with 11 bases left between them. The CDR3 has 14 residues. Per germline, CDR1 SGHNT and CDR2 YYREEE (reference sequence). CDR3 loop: CASSGYQGSYEQYF. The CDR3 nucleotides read TGTGCCAGCAGCGGTTACCAGGGCTCCTACGAGCAGTACTTC.

The CDR3 nucleotides are TGTGCCAGTAGTATCTCCTCGGTTTCCCACACCACAGATACGCAGTATTTT. Translation gives CASSISSVSHTTDTQYF. This sequence joins TRBV19 and TRBJ2-3; D is unclear. The CDR3 consists of 17 residues. V lost 3 bases to trimming and J lost 2 bases, with 18 bases between them. In germline, CDR1 is LNHDA, CDR2 SQIVND (reference sequence).

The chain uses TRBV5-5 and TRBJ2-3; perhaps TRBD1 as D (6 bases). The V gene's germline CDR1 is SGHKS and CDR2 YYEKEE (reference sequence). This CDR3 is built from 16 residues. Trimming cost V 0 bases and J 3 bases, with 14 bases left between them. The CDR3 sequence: CASSLANRDRTDTQYF. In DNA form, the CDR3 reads TGTGCCAGCAGCTTGGCCAACAGGGACCGGACAGATACGCAGTATTTT. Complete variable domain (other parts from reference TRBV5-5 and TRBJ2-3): DAGVTQSPTHLIKTRGQQVTLRCSPISGHKSVSWYQQVLGQGPQFIFQYYEKEERGRGNFPDRFSARQFPNYSSELNVNALLLGDSALYLCASSLANRDRTDTQYFGPGTRLTVL.